The present TCR beta chain was sequenced within a study of cytomegalovirus exposure and HLA in healthy donors. PCR amplification relied on 60 Vbeta primers (plus 13 Jbeta primers). Method: immunoSEQ multiplex PCR; TCRdb's copy keeps in-frame clones and lacks some. The sample lists about 260,000 clones; almost 85% were seen once. This clone was seen a single time. Germline V gives CDR1 SNHLY, CDR2 FYNNEI. There are 13 residues in the CDR3. The ends were cut back, 2 bases at V and 8 bases at J, with 12 bases in the middle. Sequences were obtained from PBMCs. This TCR came from a woman aged 40-49 years in good health and CMV-seropositive. J is TRBJ1-1 and V is TRBV2; D is undetermined. The CDR3 loop reads CASSEMAGREAFF. The DNA of the CDR3 is TGTGCCAGCAGTGAAATGGCGGGTAGGGAAGCTTTCTTT.